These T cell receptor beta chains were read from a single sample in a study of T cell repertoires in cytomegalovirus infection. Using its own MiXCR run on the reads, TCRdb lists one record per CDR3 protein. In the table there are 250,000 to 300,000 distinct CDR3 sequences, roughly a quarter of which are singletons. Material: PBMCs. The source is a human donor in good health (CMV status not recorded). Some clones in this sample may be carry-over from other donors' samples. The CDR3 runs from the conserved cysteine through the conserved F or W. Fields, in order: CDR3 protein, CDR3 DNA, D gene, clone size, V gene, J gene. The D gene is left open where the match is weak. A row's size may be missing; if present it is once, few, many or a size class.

CDR3 protein: CASSGAGGIEQFF; CDR3 DNA: TGTGCCAGCAGTGGGGCAGGGGGCATTGAGCAGTTCTTC; D gene: TRBD1; clone size: NA; V gene: TRBV2; J gene: TRBJ2-1
CDR3 protein: CASSVTEETQYF; CDR3 DNA: TGTGCCAGCAGTGTTACCGAAGAGACCCAGTACTTC; D gene: NA; clone size: few; V gene: TRBV2; J gene: TRBJ2-5
CDR3 protein: CASSLEGVHHTEAFF; CDR3 DNA: TGCGCCAGCAGCTTGGAGGGTGTGCATCACACTGAAGCTTTCTTT; D gene: NA; clone size: NA; V gene: TRBV5-1; J gene: TRBJ1-1
CDR3 protein: CASSLEWEGLSYNSPLHF; CDR3 DNA: TGTGCCAGCAGCTTAGAGTGGGAGGGTCTCTCCTATAATTCACCCCTCCACTTT; D gene: NA; clone size: few; V gene: TRBV11-3; J gene: TRBJ1-6
CDR3 protein: CASSPSGGRTEAFF; CDR3 DNA: TGTGCCAGCTCACCCTCAGGGGGCAGAACTGAAGCTTTCTTT; D gene: TRBD1; clone size: NA; V gene: TRBV18; J gene: TRBJ1-1
CDR3 protein: CASTTGLAGETQYF; CDR3 DNA: TGTGCCAGCACTACGGGACTAGCAGGGGAGACCCAGTACTTC; D gene: TRBD2; clone size: few; V gene: TRBV2; J gene: TRBJ2-5
CDR3 protein: CASSLTGAYNEQFF; CDR3 DNA: TGTGCCAGCAGCTTGACTGGAGCTTACAATGAGCAGTTCTTC; D gene: NA; clone size: many; V gene: TRBV28; J gene: TRBJ2-1
CDR3 protein: CASSARDWAFF; CDR3 DNA: TGTGCCAGCAGTGCCCGAGACTGGGCTTTCTTT; D gene: NA; clone size: NA; V gene: TRBV28; J gene: TRBJ1-1
CDR3 protein: CASSLNADRENEKLFF; CDR3 DNA: TGTGCCAGCAGCTTAAATGCCGACAGGGAAAATGAAAAACTGTTTTTT; D gene: TRBD1; clone size: many; V gene: TRBV7-8; J gene: TRBJ1-4
CDR3 protein: CSAGGDTQYF; CDR3 DNA: TGCAGCGCTGGAGGAGATACGCAGTATTTT; D gene: NA; clone size: few; V gene: TRBV29-1; J gene: TRBJ2-3
CDR3 protein: CASSPWSGGRKDTQYF; CDR3 DNA: TGTGCCAGCAGCCCATGGTCAGGGGGTAGAAAAGATACGCAGTATTTT; D gene: TRBD1; clone size: NA; V gene: TRBV11-2; J gene: TRBJ2-3
CDR3 protein: CASSFSRRGGETQYF; CDR3 DNA: TGTGCCAGCAGCTTCAGTAGAAGGGGCGGGGAGACCCAGTACTTC; D gene: NA; clone size: many; V gene: TRBV7-9; J gene: TRBJ2-5
CDR3 protein: CASSRTSGEETQYF; CDR3 DNA: TGTGCCAGCAGCCGGACTAGCGGAGAAGAGACCCAGTACTTC; D gene: TRBD2; clone size: NA; V gene: TRBV11-3; J gene: TRBJ2-5
CDR3 protein: CASSEALAGGGEQFF; CDR3 DNA: TGTGCCAGCAGTGAAGCGCTGGCGGGGGGTGGTGAGCAGTTCTTC; D gene: TRBD2; clone size: NA; V gene: TRBV2; J gene: TRBJ2-1
CDR3 protein: CASSYGGQHNEQFF; CDR3 DNA: TGTGCCAGCAGTTACGGTGGGCAACACAATGAGCAGTTCTTC; D gene: NA; clone size: many; V gene: TRBV6-2/TRBV6-3; J gene: TRBJ2-1
CDR3 protein: CASSLGGTSGAPDTQYF; CDR3 DNA: TGTGCCAGCAGCTTAGGCGGGACTAGCGGCGCCCCAGATACGCAGTATTTT; D gene: TRBD2; clone size: NA; V gene: TRBV11-2; J gene: TRBJ2-3
CDR3 protein: CASSLTPSGRTQFF; CDR3 DNA: TGTGCCAGCAGCTTAACGCCTAGCGGGAGAACGCAGTTCTTC; D gene: TRBD2; clone size: many; V gene: TRBV7-2; J gene: TRBJ2-1
CDR3 protein: CASSRGQSFNQPQHF; CDR3 DNA: TGTGCCAGTAGTCGGGGACAGAGCTTCAATCAGCCCCAGCATTTT; D gene: TRBD1; clone size: NA; V gene: TRBV19; J gene: TRBJ1-5
CDR3 protein: CAWSPHFQGPHKNTEAFF; CDR3 DNA: TGTGCCTGGAGTCCTCATTTCCAGGGGCCGCACAAGAACACTGAAGCTTTCTTT; D gene: NA; clone size: NA; V gene: TRBV30; J gene: TRBJ1-1
CDR3 protein: CASSSPDGGLYNEQFF; CDR3 DNA: TGTGCCAGCAGCTCCCCGGACGGGGGCCTGTACAATGAGCAGTTCTTC; D gene: NA; clone size: many; V gene: TRBV7-9; J gene: TRBJ2-1
CDR3 protein: CSAGQTSNYGYTF; CDR3 DNA: TGCAGCGCCGGACAGACATCAAACTATGGCTACACCTTC; D gene: NA; clone size: NA; V gene: TRBV29-1; J gene: TRBJ1-2
CDR3 protein: CASSQDPGGVNYGYTF; CDR3 DNA: TGTGCCAGCAGCCAAGATCCGGGGGGGGTGAACTATGGCTACACCTTC; D gene: NA; clone size: NA; V gene: TRBV14; J gene: TRBJ1-2
CDR3 protein: CASSKGTGVTTDTQYF; CDR3 DNA: TGTGCCAGTAGTAAAGGGACAGGGGTTACTACAGATACGCAGTATTTT; D gene: TRBD1; clone size: few; V gene: TRBV19; J gene: TRBJ2-3
CDR3 protein: CASSLAKDTQYF; CDR3 DNA: TGTGCCAGCAGCCTAGCGAAAGATACGCAGTATTTT; D gene: NA; clone size: many; V gene: TRBV7-2; J gene: TRBJ2-3
CDR3 protein: CASKRTGGFGELFF; CDR3 DNA: TGTGCCAGCAAAAGGACAGGGGGCTTCGGGGAGCTGTTTTTT; D gene: TRBD1; clone size: NA; V gene: TRBV6-7; J gene: TRBJ2-2
CDR3 protein: CASSESGTENEKLFF; CDR3 DNA: TGTGCCAGCAGTGAATCCGGGACCGAAAATGAAAAACTGTTTTTT; D gene: NA; clone size: once; V gene: TRBV6-5; J gene: TRBJ1-4
CDR3 protein: CSARGAAYEQYF; CDR3 DNA: TGCAGCGCAAGAGGTGCGGCCTACGAGCAGTACTTC; D gene: NA; clone size: NA; V gene: TRBV29-1; J gene: TRBJ2-7
CDR3 protein: CASSLGWAGPETQYF; CDR3 DNA: TGTGCCAGCAGCTTAGGGTGGGCAGGGCCAGAGACCCAGTACTTC; D gene: NA; clone size: many; V gene: TRBV7-2; J gene: TRBJ2-5
CDR3 protein: CASRAPGLPETQYF; CDR3 DNA: TGTGCCAGCAGGGCCCCGGGACTCCCGGAGACCCAGTACTTC; D gene: NA; clone size: few; V gene: TRBV6-5; J gene: TRBJ2-5
CDR3 protein: CASSLPSYATQYF; CDR3 DNA: TGTGCCAGCAGCTTACCGTCTTACGCTACGCAGTATTTT; D gene: NA; clone size: NA; V gene: TRBV7-9; J gene: TRBJ2-3
CDR3 protein: CASSTYRDRAGANVLTF; CDR3 DNA: TGTGCCAGCAGTACTTACCGGGACAGGGCTGGGGCCAACGTCCTGACTTTC; D gene: TRBD1; clone size: once; V gene: TRBV28; J gene: TRBJ2-6
CDR3 protein: CASTSLTSGSSNEQFF; CDR3 DNA: TGTGCCAGCACCTCACTGACTAGCGGGAGTTCAAATGAGCAGTTCTTC; D gene: TRBD2; clone size: NA; V gene: TRBV11-2; J gene: TRBJ2-1
CDR3 protein: CASSDTLAGGTDTQYF; CDR3 DNA: TGTGCCAGCAGCGACACGCTAGCGGGGGGCACAGATACGCAGTATTTT; D gene: TRBD2; clone size: few; V gene: TRBV7-9; J gene: TRBJ2-3
CDR3 protein: CASSKTVNQPQHF; CDR3 DNA: TGTGCCAGCAGTAAGACAGTTAATCAGCCCCAGCATTTT; D gene: NA; clone size: few; V gene: TRBV12-3/TRBV12-4; J gene: TRBJ1-5